The sample holds many counts of the clone carrying this T cell receptor beta chain. Germline V gene lookup returns CDR1 DFQATT and CDR2 SNEGSKA (reference sequence). The CDR3 runs to 15 residues. Deletions cut 5 bases from V and 6 bases from J, with 20 bases between. The TCR beta CDR3 regions underwent amplification using RNA transcripts as the source. HTBI primers were employed in a first-round RT-PCR of the TCR CDR3. TCRdb processed the multiplex PCR reads anew with MiXCR; each CDR3 protein has one entry. The sample holds almost 600,000 distinct CDR3 sequences, 14% seen once. The entry originates in a study of T cells in Graves' hyperthyroidism and ophthalmopathy.

The sample was blood. The receptor's source is a woman aged 25 to 45 with Graves' hyperthyroidism that later progressed to Graves' ophthalmopathy. The genes are TRBV20-1 and TRBJ2-1; D unclear. The CDR3 coding sequence is TGCAGTGCTGAAACTTACTATGTCTCTGGCAATGAGCAGTTCTTC. Its protein is CSAETYYVSGNEQFF.